This paragraph covers one TCR beta chain sequence. This clonotype has a handful of counts. Its antigen has not been determined. Base qualities are not provided; no much larger clone lies one nucleotide away. TCR cDNA was made using 5'RACE template switching, a step that added a universal primer site and unique molecular identifiers. Priming for cDNA synthesis came from both the TCR alpha and TCR beta constant segments. Library amplification used two PCR steps, and the second PCR step added sample barcodes and sequencing adapters. Sequencing of libraries was done on Illumina HiSeq 2500 (2x100 bp) or NovaSeq (2x150 bp). The authors' pipeline ran thus. Demultiplexing of reads and collapsing into UMI consensus sequences were performed with MIGEC, and V(D)J alignment was carried out with MiXCR. Using edgeR on replicate PBMC samples, clonotypes were called vaccine-responding if FDR was below 0.01 and the log2 fold change was above 5 up to day 15. Each bulk clonotype was labeled CD4 or CD8 based on which sequenced repertoire, CD4 or CD8, contained the clonotype at higher abundance. The public reads were reprocessed in TCRdb via fastp at Q25 and MiXCR, keeping in-frame beta chains. Rows are unified per CDR3 protein, each entry keeping the most common DNA and genes. TCRdb, not the authors, supplied the V and J calls. The sample profile shows 300,000 or so distinct CDR3 sequences; approximately 12% of them were found once. The ten largest clones take up 0.45% to 0.65% of the sample.

This entry belongs to a study of T cells after yellow fever vaccination (dated 2019 in TCRdb). Regarding the complete study: The SMART-Seq v4 Ultra Low Input RNA kit was used to prepare libraries from fractions with low cell numbers. Blood samples were taken at several timepoints before and after primary and secondary immunization, and bulk PBMC replicates and cell subsets were isolated. To follow T-cell clones before and after both primary and booster YFV17D yellow fever vaccination, bulk TCR alpha and beta repertoires underwent longitudinal sequencing. Two healthy male donors, one aged 18 to 30 and one aged 30 to 40 years, made up the cohort.

General conclusions and limits of the study: A small fraction of clonotypes showed up in both the CD4 and CD8 compartments, probably as a result of convergent recombination. Computational filtering was needed because FACS-sorted repertoires could contain abundant contaminating clonotypes from the bulk population. Because only a couple of donors were included in the study, the extent to which the findings can be generalized is limited. The secondary T-cell response was weaker than the primary response but faster, peaking on day 5 instead of day 15. After the booster, most of the clones that had expanded following primary vaccination were detected again (just under 97% of CD4 and 85% to 90% of CD8), which suggests that memory was broadly maintained.

Per the publication, the treatment or condition label means: live attenuated yellow fever vaccine strain. A standard Ficoll-Paque protocol was used to isolate PBMCs from peripheral blood. Dynabeads CD4 and CD8 positive selection kits were used to isolate CD4 and CD8 T-cell fractions. TriZol was used to extract RNA from bulk PBMCs, CD4 and CD8 fractions, and dextramer-positive and dextramer-negative fractions. The CDR3, cysteine through phenylalanine, is 13 amino acids long. The DNA shown is the 39-base CDR3, in frame from base 1. Sequences LGHNA (CDR1) and YSLEER (CDR2) are obtained from the germline V gene. The V and J ends are trimmed by 1 base and 7 bases, leaving 8 bases between them.

The chain is made from TRBV4-3 and TRBJ2-1; no D segment can be confidently identified. Sequencing was performed on CD4+ T cells sorted from PBMCs, taken 45 days after the yellow fever booster vaccination. The sequence was collected from a man aged 25-45 years who received the YFV17D yellow fever vaccine. In nucleotide form, the sequence is TGCGCCAGCAGCCAAGTGGCGCGAAATGAGCAGTTCTTC. The resulting protein is CASSQVARNEQFF.